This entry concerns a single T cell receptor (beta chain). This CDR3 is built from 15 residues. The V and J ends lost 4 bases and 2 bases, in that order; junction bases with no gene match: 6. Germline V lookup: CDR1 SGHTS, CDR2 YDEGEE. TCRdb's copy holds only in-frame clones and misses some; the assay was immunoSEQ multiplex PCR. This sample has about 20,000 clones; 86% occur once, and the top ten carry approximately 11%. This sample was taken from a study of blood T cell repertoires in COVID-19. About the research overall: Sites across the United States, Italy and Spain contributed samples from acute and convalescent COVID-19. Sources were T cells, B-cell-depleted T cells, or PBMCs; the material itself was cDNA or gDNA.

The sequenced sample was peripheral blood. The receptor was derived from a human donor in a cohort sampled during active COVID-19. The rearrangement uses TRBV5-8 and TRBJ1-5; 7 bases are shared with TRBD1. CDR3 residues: CASSTDREGNQPQHF. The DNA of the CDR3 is TGTGCCAGCAGCACAGACAGGGAGGGCAATCAGCCCCAGCATTTT.